The 19 T cell receptor delta chains given below trace back to one sample, sequenced in a study of Vδ1+ human thymocytes. RNA was extracted from the cells and then reverse transcribed. Pooled V-gene forward primers with one constant-region reverse primer generated the CDR3 amplicons by multiplex PCR. TCRdb re-called the multiplex PCR reads through CATT. The sample includes about 53,000 delta-chain clones, approximately 15% of them seen just once. These receptors lack a known antigen. The study, taken as a whole, reports: Thymic TRG and TRD repertoires appeared highly polyclonal, with Gaussian CDR3 length distributions.

The sample was Vdelta1+ gamma-delta thymocytes from the thymus. Indicated subset: FACS-sorted CD3+ TCRalphabeta- TCRVdelta1+ TCRVdelta2- thymocytes. The receptors were sampled from a girl less than two years old who had congenital heart surgery.

The sample holds a few counts of this clone. V and J are TRDV1 and TRDJ1; TRDD3 agrees at 13 bases. Germline V gene data show CDR1 as TSWWSYY and CDR2 as QGS. J gave up 2 bases and V 8 bases, and 23 bases lay outside the gene matches. CDR3 length equals 21 residues. Here the CDR3 DNA reads TGTGCTCTTAGATTTTGGCCCACACCTACAGTACTGGGGGATACGACCGATAAACTCATCTTT. It specifies CALRFWPTPTVLGDTTDKLIF.

With regard to this clone: This same CDR3 is encoded by further DNA sequences in the sample. This chain joins TRDV1 and TRDJ1; 11 positions match TRDD3. V lost 0 bases and J lost 1; bases outside the gene matches: 37. The CDR3 consists of 28 residues. Germline CDR1 TSWWSYY, CDR2 QGS. CDR3 sequence: CALGELPGFTSLHWGISDPRSSTDKLIF. The CDR3 region has the DNA TGTGCTCTTGGGGAACTCCCCGGATTCACCAGTCTCCACTGGGGGATATCCGACCCCCGGAGTAGCACCGATAAACTCATCTTT.

The chain links TRDV1 to TRDJ1; 13 nucleotides line up with TRDD3. The CDR3 is 24 amino acids. Germline loops: CDR1 TSWWSYY, CDR2 QGS. V shed 4 bases and J 3 bases; nucleotides not matched to a gene: 29. The CDR3: CALGGLTFLRFVLGDTHFPDKLIF. The CDR3 DNA reads as TGTGCTCTTGGGGGATTAACCTTCCTACGGTTCGTACTGGGGGATACGCACTTCCCCGATAAACTCATCTTT.

The chain joins TRDV1 to TRDJ1; 7 bases agree with TRDD3. Germline CDR1 and CDR2: TSWWSYY and QGS. CDR3 length: 19 residues. V shed 2 bases and J 0 bases; nucleotides not matched to a gene: 15. In DNA, the CDR3 is TGTGCTCTTGGGGAAAGACCCACCGGAACTGGGGTCCACACCGATAAACTCATCTTT. Protein product: CALGERPTGTGVHTDKLIF.

This chain joins TRDV1 and TRDJ1, with TRDD3 matching 7 bases. Trimming took 4 bases from V and 0 from J; bases not matched to a gene: 17. The CDR3 extends over 19 amino acids. Germline V lookup: CDR1 TSWWSYY, CDR2 QGS. CDR3 residues: CALGAIGVLGPPYTDKLIF. CDR3 DNA: TGTGCTCTTGGGGCAATTGGCGTACTGGGGCCACCGTACACCGATAAACTCATCTTT.

Many counts were recorded for this clone. The chain uses TRDV2 and TRDJ1; 13 positions match TRDD3. Trimming removed 8 bases from V and 0 bases from J; junction bases left unmatched: 20. Germline V gene lookup returns CDR1 GEAIGNYY and CDR2 EKD. This CDR3 region has 20 residues. CDR3 DNA: TGTGCCTATCCGAGGCACTCGGTTACTGGGGGATACGTGAACACCGATAAACTCATCTTT. This translates into CAYPRHSVTGGYVNTDKLIF.

This rearrangement joins TRDV1 to TRDJ1; the D is unclear. The germline V and J ends were trimmed by 2 bases and 7 bases, with 14 bases remaining between them. CDR3 length equals 14 residues. Germline CDR1 and CDR2: TSWWSYY and QGS. The CDR3, as DNA: TGTGCTCTTGGGGAAAGGTCTTTGGTTGGTAAACTCATCTTT. This translates into CALGERSLVGKLIF.

This clone has just a few counts. This chain links TRDV3 with TRDJ1; 12 bases map to TRDD3. The CDR3 spans 19 residues. Trimming at V came to 2 bases and at J to 2 bases, leaving 18 bases not matched to a gene. The germline V gene encodes CDR1 TVYSNPD and CDR2 GDNSRS (reference sequence). Written as DNA, the CDR3 is TGTGCCTTTTTTCAACCCCGAGGGACTGGGGGATACAAAACCGATAAACTCATCTTT. Residues: CAFFQPRGTGGYKTDKLIF.

The chain combines TRDV1 with TRDJ1, with 7 bases lining up with TRDD3. CDR1 and CDR2 from the germline V gene are TSWWSYY and QGS. Losses at the gene ends were 2 bases for V and 0 bases for J; bases not matched to a gene: 30. The CDR3 totals 24 residues. The CDR3 loop reads CALGEKRLPSLGVVNLPHTDKLIF. CDR3 DNA: TGTGCTCTTGGGGAAAAAAGGCTTCCCTCTCTGGGGGTCGTAAACCTGCCCCACACCGATAAACTCATCTTT.

V gene TRDV1 combines with J gene TRDJ1; perhaps D is TRDD2 or TRDD3 (7 bases each). V lost 5 bases and J lost 1, with 35 bases in between. The germline CDR1 and CDR2 sequences are TSWWSYY and QGS. This CDR3 has 22 amino acids. In DNA form, the CDR3 reads TGTGCTCTTGGGATACCTTCCTCCGATTTGGGGAACGGGGGGATCATCACCGATAAACTCATCTTT. Encoded protein: CALGIPSSDLGNGGIITDKLIF.

Notes on this clone: This could be a read error, since a much larger clone is one nucleotide away. The genes are TRDV2 and TRDJ1; 12 bases align to TRDD3. The V segment lost 0 bases and the J segment 2 bases; nucleotides outside the gene matches: 12. Looked up from germline, CDR1 is GEAIGNYY and CDR2 is EKD. This CDR3 region has 19 residues. This CDR3 is CACDTPILGDTPGTDKLIF. The CDR3 coding sequence is TGTGCCTGTGACACCCCGATACTGGGGGATACACCCGGGACCGATAAACTCATCTTT.

The J gene is TRDJ1, the V gene TRDV1, with 9 nucleotides matching TRDD3. The junction had 38 bases not matched to a gene; V was cut back by 0 bases and J by 0 bases. Germline V gene data show CDR1 as TSWWSYY and CDR2 as QGS. The CDR3 spans 28 residues. As DNA, the CDR3 is TGTGCTCTTGGGGAACTAATAATCCTACCCTTCTCACAGGGGGATACCATACCCCCTCCTTTTCACACCGATAAACTCATCTTT. Protein: CALGELIILPFSQGDTIPPPFHTDKLIF.

This clone has just a few counts. The chain is built from TRDV1 and TRDJ1; TRDD3 is a possible D gene (6 bases). CDR3 length: 15 amino acids. The V end lost 1 base, the J end lost 0 bases, and 9 bases lay between the germline ends. Per germline, CDR1 TSWWSYY and CDR2 QGS. The CDR3 DNA follows: TGTGCTCTTGGGGAACGGGGATTCAACACCGATAAACTCATCTTT. Amino acids: CALGERGFNTDKLIF.

This chain joins TRDV1 and TRDJ1, with D tentatively TRDD3 (5 bases). CDR1 is TSWWSYY, CDR2 QGS, per germline. Trimming took 5 bases from V and 5 from J, leaving 21 bases between them. This CDR3 has 16 amino acids. CDR3 sequence (DNA): TGTGCTCTTGGGACCCCCCTGGGCCGAAGTCCGGATAAACTCATCTTT. Translating gives CALGTPLGRSPDKLIF.

The chain is built from TRDV1 and TRDJ1; D uncertain. The germline CDR1 and CDR2 sequences are TSWWSYY and QGS. This CDR3 spans 16 amino acids. The V end was cut by 0 bases, the J end by 4 bases, with 15 bases between. The chain's CDR3 is CALGELQASPVDKLIF. DNA of the CDR3: TGTGCTCTTGGGGAACTCCAGGCATCCCCTGTCGATAAACTCATCTTT.

This clone was detected only a few times. The J gene is TRDJ1, the V gene TRDV1; D remains ambiguous. V was pared by 0 bases and J by 2 bases, with 22 bases between. This CDR3 contains 19 residues. Germline-derived CDR1 and CDR2 are TSWWSYY and QGS. The CDR3 region is CALGELLTCLGDTTDKLIF. CDR3 nucleotides: TGTGCTCTTGGGGAACTCCTGACATGCTTGGGAGACACGACCGATAAACTCATCTTT.

This clone has just one count. V usage is TRDV1 and J usage is TRDJ1, with D unclear. From germline, CDR1 is TSWWSYY and CDR2 QGS. Trimming took 4 bases from V and 0 from J, leaving 18 bases between them. The CDR3 is 17 residues long. The CDR3 region has the DNA TGTGCTCTTGGGGGGGCGGCAAGTAGTAAGTACACCGATAAACTCATCTTT. Protein product: CALGGAASSKYTDKLIF.

V and J are TRDV1 and TRDJ1; 9 positions agree with TRDD2. The V gene end was trimmed by 4 bases and the J gene end by 3 bases; junction bases not matched to a gene: 9. The CDR3 is 16 residues long. Germline CDR1 and CDR2: TSWWSYY and QGS. In DNA, the CDR3 is TGTGCTCTTGGGGTCGCCTTCCTACAATACTCCGATAAACTCATCTTT. Protein product: CALGVAFLQYSDKLIF.

The V call is TRDV1, the J call TRDJ1, with 7 nucleotides matching TRDD2. Looked up from germline, CDR1 is TSWWSYY and CDR2 is QGS. The junction had 40 bases not matched to a gene; V was cut back by 1 base and J by 2 bases. This CDR3 contains 27 residues. The CDR3 DNA follows: TGTGCTCTTGGGGAACCGCCCGGGAGGGGCAGGCCTTCCTTTTTGGGGCTTCTGAGGTTCAAGACCGATAAACTCATCTTT. Its translation is CALGEPPGRGRPSFLGLLRFKTDKLIF.